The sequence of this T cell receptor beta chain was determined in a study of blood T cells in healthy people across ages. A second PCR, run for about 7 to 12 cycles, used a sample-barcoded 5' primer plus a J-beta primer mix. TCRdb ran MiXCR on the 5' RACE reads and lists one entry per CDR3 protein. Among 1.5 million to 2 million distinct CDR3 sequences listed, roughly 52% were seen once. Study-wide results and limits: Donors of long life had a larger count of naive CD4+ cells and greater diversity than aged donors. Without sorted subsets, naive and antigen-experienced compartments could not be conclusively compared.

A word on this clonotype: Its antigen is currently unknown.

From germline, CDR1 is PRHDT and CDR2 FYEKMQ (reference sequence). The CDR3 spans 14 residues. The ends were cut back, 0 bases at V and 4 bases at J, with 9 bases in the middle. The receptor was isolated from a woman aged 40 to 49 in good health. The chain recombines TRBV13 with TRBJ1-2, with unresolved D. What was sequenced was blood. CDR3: CASSLGLGTYGYTF. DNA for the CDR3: TGTGCCAGCAGCTTAGGCCTGGGTACCTATGGCTACACCTTC.